Listed below are T cell receptor beta chains from one sample, sequenced in a study of T-cell memory formation after mild COVID-19. A single record per CDR3 protein comes from TCRdb applying MiXCR to the 5' RACE reads. The sample includes about 310,000 distinct CDR3 sequences, more than 15% seen only once; the top ten take 22%. Sequenced material: PBMCs or a T cell subset sorted from them (not recorded which). All receptors come from a man aged 18 to 30 who had mild COVID-19 (a few samples of this study predate the infection). Cell type and time point are not known. The CDR3 runs from the conserved cysteine through the conserved F or W. The D gene is left open where the match is weak. Some rows mark clone size as missing; the rest say once, few, many or name a class of expanded clone.

clone_size | d_call | j_call | v_call | cdr3_nt | cdr3_aa
few | . | TRBJ2-1 | TRBV5-1 | TGCGCCAGCAGCTTGACCCAGCCCAGTTACAATGAGCAGTTCTTC | CASSLTQPSYNEQFF
. | TRBD1 | TRBJ2-7 | TRBV18 | TGTGCCAGCACAAGAAACCGGGACAGGGGCGAGCAGTACTTC | CASTRNRDRGEQYF
. | . | TRBJ2-7 | TRBV4-3 | TGCGCCAGCAGCCAAGAGGGGGCTTCTCGTCACGAGCAGTACTTC | CASSQEGASRHEQYF
few | . | TRBJ2-3 | TRBV5-4 | TGTGCCAGCAGTTGGGCAGGGGACTCAGATACGCAGTATTTT | CASSWAGDSDTQYF
many | . | TRBJ2-3 | TRBV7-2 | TGTGCCAGCAGCTTAGTAAAAGCGGGCGACCTCACAGATACGCAGTATTTT | CASSLVKAGDLTDTQYF
. | . | TRBJ1-1 | TRBV3-1 | TGTGCCAGCAGCCCCGCGTTAGCACCGAGCACTGAAGCTTTCTTT | CASSPALAPSTEAFF
many | . | TRBJ1-6 | TRBV12-3/TRBV12-4 | TGTGCCAGCAGTTTACAAGACGGGAGGCATTCACCCCTCCACTTT | CASSLQDGRHSPLHF
. | . | TRBJ2-1 | TRBV7-3 | TGTGCCACGAGGCTAGGGGGGAGCTCCTACAATGAGCAGTTCTTC | CATRLGGSSYNEQFF
. | . | TRBJ2-3 | TRBV11-2 | TGTGCCAGCAGCTTAGAATTTGTCGCAGATACGCAGTATTTT | CASSLEFVADTQYF
few | TRBD1 | TRBJ2-7 | TRBV10-3 | TGTGCCATCGGAGGGACAGGGGGCTACGAGCAGTACTTC | CAIGGTGGYEQYF
. | TRBD1 | TRBJ2-3 | TRBV6-2/TRBV6-3 | TGTGCCAGCAGTACCCTCCCCGACAGGGCGGGCGCAGATACGCAGTATTTT | CASSTLPDRAGADTQYF
few | TRBD2 | TRBJ2-1 | TRBV27 | TGTGCCAGCAGTTTGAGAGCGGGGGGGTCCCATGAGCAGTTCTTC | CASSLRAGGSHEQFF
. | TRBD1 | TRBJ1-2 | TRBV7-6 | TGTGCCAGCAGCTCGAGACAGGGAGCTAACTATGGCTACACCTTC | CASSSRQGANYGYTF
few | TRBD1 | TRBJ2-1 | TRBV12-3/TRBV12-4 | TGTGCCAGCAGTCGACAGGGGGGCGATGAGCAGTTCTTC | CASSRQGGDEQFF
few | . | TRBJ2-7 | TRBV20-1 | TGCAGTGCTATTAGACACCCAGGTGGCGAGCAGTACTTC | CSAIRHPGGEQYF
. | TRBD1 | TRBJ1-5 | TRBV12-3/TRBV12-4 | TGTGCCAGCAGTTCCCCCGCAGGGGGCGGCAATCAGCCCCAGCATTTT | CASSSPAGGGNQPQHF
few | TRBD2 | TRBJ2-3 | TRBV5-1 | TGCGCCAGCAGCTCGACTAGCGAGGAAGCAGATACGCAGTATTTT | CASSSTSEEADTQYF
few | . | TRBJ1-6 | TRBV7-8 | TGTGCCAGCAGCTTAAGCCGACTCCGGTATTCACCCCTCCACTTT | CASSLSRLRYSPLHF
. | . | TRBJ2-1 | TRBV5-1 | TGCGCCAGCAGCAACCAAGCAGGGACGGGTGAGCAGTTCTTC | CASSNQAGTGEQFF
. | TRBD2 | TRBJ2-3 | TRBV7-2 | TGTGCCAGCAGCGGGGGACTAGCGGGGAGTACGCAGTATTTT | CASSGGLAGSTQYF
. | TRBD1 | TRBJ1-6 | TRBV7-2 | TGTGCCAGCAGCTTAGCGATGGACAGGGGTTTAAATTCACCCCTCCACTTT | CASSLAMDRGLNSPLHF
. | TRBD2 | TRBJ2-3 | TRBV7-2 | TGTGCCAGCAGCTTTTTACTAGCGCGGACAGATACGCAGTATTTT | CASSFLLARTDTQYF
few | . | TRBJ2-1 | TRBV7-6 | TGTGCCAGCAGCGGCGTGGGGGTTGAGAATGAGCAGTTCTTC | CASSGVGVENEQFF
. | . | TRBJ2-5 | TRBV7-9 | TGTGCCAGCAGCGCTGCCGCCGAGGTCTTC | CASSAAAEVF
few | TRBD2 | TRBJ2-5 | TRBV7-2 | TGTGCCAGCAGCTACGTAGCGGGGGGCTTGGCCCAGTACTTC | CASSYVAGGLAQYF
. | . | TRBJ1-1 | TRBV21-1 | TGTGCCAGCAGCCCCCGTCCCGACACTGAAGCTTTCTTT | CASSPRPDTEAFF
few | . | TRBJ2-2 | TRBV6-5 | TGTGCCAGCAGAGAGTGGGTGCTCCCCGATGCCGGGGAGCTGTTTTTT | CASREWVLPDAGELFF
. | . | TRBJ1-2 | TRBV6-5 | TGTGCCAGCAGTCCGACACTGAACTATGGCTACACCTTC | CASSPTLNYGYTF
few | TRBD2 | TRBJ2-3 | TRBV7-2 | TGTGCCAGCAGCCCACGGACTAGCGGGGGGGCCATAGATACGCAGTATTTT | CASSPRTSGGAIDTQYF
many | . | TRBJ2-7 | TRBV20-1 | TGCAGTGCTAGAGGGGGAGGCCGCTACGAGCAGTACTTC | CSARGGGRYEQYF
. | TRBD1 | TRBJ1-2 | TRBV10-3 | TGTGCCATCAGTCGTAGACAGGGGGCCGGCTACACCTTC | CAISRRQGAGYTF
once | . | TRBJ2-2 | TRBV19 | TGTGCCAGTAGCTACTACCCATCCTTCGACGGGGAGCTGTTTTTT | CASSYYPSFDGELFF
. | . | TRBJ2-7 | TRBV2 | TGTGCCAGCAGCGAACCCTGGACGTCGGAGTACGAGCAGTACTTC | CASSEPWTSEYEQYF
few | . | TRBJ2-1 | TRBV5-6 | TGTGCCAGCAGCTTAAGTGGTCGGAGATACAATGAGCAGTTCTTC | CASSLSGRRYNEQFF
few | . | TRBJ1-1 | TRBV6-5 | TGTGCCAGCAGTTCCCTTGGTGTTACTGAAGCTTTCTTT | CASSSLGVTEAFF
many | . | TRBJ1-4 | TRBV6-5 | TGTGCCAGCAGCCGCGACAGGCCCAGACTCGGTGAAAAACTGTTTTTT | CASSRDRPRLGEKLFF
few | . | TRBJ1-5 | TRBV19 | TGTGCCAGTAGGCGACAGGCCAGCAATCAGCCCCAGCATTTT | CASRRQASNQPQHF
. | TRBD1 | TRBJ2-5 | TRBV3-1 | TGTGCCAGCGCTGCGGACAGGGAGACCCAGTACTTC | CASAADRETQYF
. | . | TRBJ1-2 | TRBV12-3/TRBV12-4 | TGTGCCAGCAGTCGCCGGGACGCGCCGGGTCGCTACACCTTC | CASSRRDAPGRYTF
. | TRBD1 | TRBJ2-3 | TRBV7-6 | TGTGCCAGCAGCCTTGGGGACAGGGAAATAACAGATACGCAGTATTTT | CASSLGDREITDTQYF
. | . | TRBJ1-1 | TRBV30 | TGTGCCTGGAGGAACATGAGACAGAAGAACACTGAAGCTTTCTTT | CAWRNMRQKNTEAFF
few | TRBD2 | TRBJ2-5 | TRBV4-1 | TGCGCCAGCAGCAGGGGGACTAGAGTACAAGAGACCCAGTACTTC | CASSRGTRVQETQYF
many | . | TRBJ2-6 | TRBV5-1 | TGCGCCAGCAGCTTGGGGGCCCCTGGCTCTGGGGCCAACGTCCTGACTTTC | CASSLGAPGSGANVLTF
. | TRBD1 | TRBJ2-7 | TRBV28 | TGTGCCAGCAGTCGACAGGGGTCGATGTACGAGCAGTACTTC | CASSRQGSMYEQYF
. | . | TRBJ1-1 | TRBV12-3/TRBV12-4 | TGTGCCACCAGCTCGGGGGCTGGTACTGAAGCTTTCTTT | CATSSGAGTEAFF
. | TRBD1 | TRBJ2-7 | TRBV24-1 | TGTGCCACCAGTGAGTCCGGGACAGGGGCCATCTACGAGCAGTACTTC | CATSESGTGAIYEQYF
many | . | TRBJ1-1 | TRBV7-2 | TGTGCCAGCACACGAGGACAGCTGAACACTGAAGCTTTCTTT | CASTRGQLNTEAFF
many | . | TRBJ2-5 | TRBV7-2 | TGTGCCAGCAGCTTAGGGGGGAGCGAACAGACCCAGTACTTC | CASSLGGSEQTQYF
. | . | TRBJ1-2 | TRBV5-1 | TGCGCCAGCAGCTCGCAGGGGAGCTATGGCTACACCTTC | CASSSQGSYGYTF
. | TRBD2 | TRBJ2-3 | TRBV7-9 | TGTGCCAGCAGCGCGGACCGGGGGGTTCCGTATTTT | CASSADRGVPYF
. | TRBD1 | TRBJ1-5 | TRBV6-1 | TGTGCCAGTCGCCGGGAAGGGGGCTATCAGCCCCAGCATTTT | CASRREGGYQPQHF
many | TRBD2 | TRBJ2-1 | TRBV20-1 | TGCAGTGCGTGGACTAGCGGGGGGTCTTACAATGAGCAGTTCTTC | CSAWTSGGSYNEQFF
. | . | TRBJ1-2 | TRBV5-6 | TGTGCCAGCAGCCCACCGGGGACGAGAGGCTACACCTTC | CASSPPGTRGYTF
few | . | TRBJ2-5 | TRBV27 | TGTGCCAGCAAGGTCGGATCTCAAGAGACCCAGTACTTC | CASKVGSQETQYF
. | . | TRBJ2-7 | TRBV5-1 | TGCGCCAGCAGCTTGGCAGTCTTGGCCCGCTACGAGCAGTACTTC | CASSLAVLARYEQYF
. | . | TRBJ1-1 | TRBV5-1 | TGCGCCAGCAGCTTGGAAGGGGGGGGAGTTGAAGCTTTCTTT | CASSLEGGGVEAFF
many | . | TRBJ1-2 | TRBV5-1 | TGCGCCAGCAGCCAAGACAGCCCTAACTATGGCTACACCTTC | CASSQDSPNYGYTF